Below, 18 T cell receptor gamma chains from the same sample are listed, as sequenced in a study of Vδ1+ human thymocytes (dated by TCRdb to between 2018 and 2020). For sequencing, an Illumina MiSeq was employed. RNA was extracted with the RNeasy mini kit and reverse transcribed using Superscript III. CDR3 amplicons were generated by multiplex PCR with pooled V-gene forward primers and a constant-region reverse primer carrying Illumina adaptor overhangs. TCRdb called clones from the public reads with CATT, and repeated DNA sequences were later combined into one row. For this sample there are over 25,000 gamma-chain clones; 20% appear just once. 1.5% to 2% of the sample rests with the top ten. Overall results and qualifications from the work: Unlike the oligoclonal repertoires in peripheral blood, the thymic TRG and TRD repertoires appeared highly polyclonal, with Gaussian CDR3 length distributions.

Their specific antigens are unknown. Source material: Vdelta1+ gamma-delta thymocytes from the thymus. According to the study, the label for this sample's cell subset or site signals: FACS-sorted CD3+ TCRalphabeta- TCRVdelta1+ TCRVdelta2- thymocytes. The receptors originated from a boy younger than two who had congenital heart surgery.

This clone appeared a few times. The rearrangement links TRGV2 to TRGJ1 or TRGJ2. This CDR3 has 13 residues. Germline lookup yields CDR1 EGSNGY and CDR2 YDSYNSKV. The V and J ends lost 6 bases and 3 bases, in that order; junction bases with no gene match: 8. The CDR3 protein is CATWPPAYYKKLF. The CDR3 DNA follows: TGTGCCACCTGGCCACCGGCTTATTATAAGAAACTCTTT.

This clone was picked up a small number of times. Other DNA sequences from this sample encode an identical CDR3 as well. V gene TRGV5 combines with J gene TRGJ1 or TRGJ2. Germline V CDR1 and CDR2: VINAFY, YDVSNSKD. The CDR3 has 14 amino acids. V gave up 1 base and J gave up 0 bases; unmatched junction bases: 3. The CDR3 protein is CATWDSLNYYKKLF. CDR3 nucleotides: TGTGCCACCTGGGACAGCTTGAATTATTATAAGAAACTCTTT.

This clone has just a few counts. The same CDR3 is also encoded by other DNA sequences in this sample. V and J are TRGV4 and TRGJ1 or TRGJ2. The CDR3 has 12 residues. CDR1 is EGSTGY and CDR2 is YDSYTSSV in the germline V gene. V trimming: 1 base; J trimming: 6 bases; junction bases outside the gene matches: 3. The CDR3 DNA is TGTGCCACCTGGGATGGCAGTTATAAGAAACTCTTT. Its protein is CATWDGSYKKLF.

A remark on this clone: This same CDR3 is encoded by further DNA sequences in the sample. The chain recombines TRGV3 with TRGJ1 or TRGJ2. J was trimmed by 3 bases and V by 0 bases; bases with no gene match: 5. This CDR3 spans 14 amino acids. From germline, CDR1 is VTNTFY and CDR2 YDVSTARD (reference sequence). CDR3 in amino acids: CATWDRRSYYKKLF. For the CDR3, the DNA is TGTGCCACCTGGGACAGGCGGTCTTATTATAAGAAACTCTTT.

Turning to this clone: Other DNA sequences within the sample encode an identical CDR3. The J gene is TRGJ1 or TRGJ2, the V gene TRGV9. This CDR3 is 13 amino acids long. The germline V gene has CDR1 GITISATS and CDR2 ISYDGTV (reference sequence). V dropped 0 bases and J dropped 6; count of bases not matched to a gene: 5. CDR3: CALWEVLGYKKLF. CDR3 DNA: TGTGCCTTGTGGGAGGTGCTTGGTTATAAGAAACTCTTT.

This clone was recorded a few times. A much larger clone lies a single base off, so this may be a read error. This chain uses TRGV9 with TRGJ1 or TRGJ2. The CDR3 contains 10 residues. Germline V gene lookup returns CDR1 GITISATS and CDR2 ISYDGTV (reference sequence). As DNA, the CDR3 is TGCGCCTTGTGGGAGGTGAAGAAACTCTTT. Translation: CALWEVKKLF.

The table lists this clone with a few counts. The gene calls are TRGV3 and TRGJP2. The CDR3 loop spans 14 amino acids. Germline V gives CDR1 VTNTFY, CDR2 YDVSTARD (reference sequence). V lost 0 bases and J lost 8; bases outside the gene matches: 6. The CDR3 DNA sequence: TGTGCCACCTGGGACAGGCCTAGGGATTGGATCAAGACGTTT. It yields the protein CATWDRPRDWIKTF.

The chain links TRGV3 to TRGJP2. With V trimmed by 3 bases and J by 1 base, 8 bases remained unmatched. The CDR3 runs 16 residues. CDR1 and CDR2 (germline): VTNTFY, YDVSTARD (reference sequence). The CDR3 sequence: CATWDRTPSSDWIKTF. CDR3 nucleotide sequence: TGTGCCACCTGGGACCGAACCCCTAGTAGTGATTGGATCAAGACGTTT.

The chain combines TRGV2 with TRGJ1 or TRGJ2. Germline values: CDR1 EGSNGY, CDR2 YDSYNSKV. Germline trimming cut 1 base from V and 14 bases from J; bases unmatched to any gene: 14. This CDR3 contains 13 residues. CDR3 in amino acids: CATWDGGSQIQLF. CDR3 DNA sequence: TGTGCCACCTGGGACGGCGGAAGTCAAATTCAACTCTTT.

This clone was seen a few times. The V gene is TRGV2, the J gene TRGJP1. The CDR3 covers 11 residues. Looked up from germline, CDR1 is EGSNGY and CDR2 is YDSYNSKV. V lost 1 base, J lost 12 bases, and 2 bases stayed unmatched. The CDR3 is CATWDGGFKIF. In nucleotides, the CDR3 is TGTGCCACCTGGGACGGTGGGTTCAAGATATTT.

This clone was detected a few times. V is TRGV9 and J is TRGJP. V gave up 8 bases and J gave up 6 bases; unmatched junction bases: 1. Germline V gives CDR1 GITISATS, CDR2 ISYDGTV (reference sequence). The CDR3 extends over 13 amino acids. CDR3 in amino acids: CALSELGKKIKVF. CDR3 bases: TGTGCCTTGTCAGAGTTGGGCAAAAAAATCAAGGTATTT.

The genes are TRGV3 and TRGJ1 or TRGJ2. Looked up from germline, CDR1 is VTNTFY and CDR2 is YDVSTARD (reference sequence). J lost 2 bases, V lost 0 bases, and 7 bases had no gene match. The CDR3 has 15 amino acids. Here the CDR3 DNA reads TGTGCCACCTGGGACAGGCGGCCTCATTATTATAAGAAACTCTTT. It codes for CATWDRRPHYYKKLF.

This rearrangement joins TRGV3 to TRGJP2. There are 12 residues in the CDR3. Unmatched junction bases numbered 7, after V lost 5 bases and J lost 10 bases. Germline V gene data show CDR1 as VTNTFY and CDR2 as YDVSTARD (reference sequence). The CDR3 bases are TGTGCCACCTGGGGCCCGGTTTGGATCAAGACGTTT. Its translation: CATWGPVWIKTF.

The chain uses TRGV2 and TRGJ1 or TRGJ2. With 0 bases clipped from V and 12 bases from J, the junction kept 11 bases outside the gene matches. Germline lookup yields CDR1 EGSNGY and CDR2 YDSYNSKV. The CDR3 totals 13 residues. The CDR3 sequence is CATWDGPLMGKLF. DNA for the CDR3: TGTGCCACCTGGGACGGGCCGTTGATGGGGAAACTCTTT.

With respect to this clone: This sequence is one base from a far larger clone and is likely a read error. The chain links TRGV5 to TRGJ1 or TRGJ2. The CDR3 extends over 11 amino acids. Germline loops: CDR1 VINAFY, CDR2 YDVSNSKD. This chain's CDR3 is CATGDYYKKLF. The CDR3 DNA follows: TGTGCCACCGGGGATTATTATAAGAAACTCTTT.

The chain combines TRGV9 with TRGJ1 or TRGJ2. With V trimmed by 2 bases and J by 0 bases, 4 bases remained unmatched. CDR1 is GITISATS and CDR2 is ISYDGTV in the germline V gene (reference sequence). The length of the CDR3 is 14 residues. The CDR3 sequence: CALWEGMNYYKKLF. The CDR3 DNA reads TGTGCCTTGTGGGAGGGGATGAATTATTATAAGAAACTCTTT.

This clone occurred a few times. The chain links TRGV9 to TRGJ1 or TRGJ2. The CDR3 length is 13 residues. Trimming removed 1 base from V and 12 bases from J; junction bases left unmatched: 12. The germline V gene has CDR1 GITISATS and CDR2 ISYDGTV (reference sequence). The DNA of the CDR3 is TGTGCCTTGTGGGAGGTCCCATGGAGTAGGAAACTCTTT. This codes for CALWEVPWSRKLF.

Concerning this clone itself: A read error may produce the germline difference seen at one junction end. This chain joins TRGV9 and TRGJ1 or TRGJ2. Germline assignment: CDR1 GITISATS and CDR2 ISYDGTV (reference sequence). This CDR3 comprises 13 residues. CDR3 region: CALWEIPYYRKLF. The CDR3 DNA sequence: TGTGCCTTGTGGGAGATCCCTTATTATAGGAAACTCTTT.